The source of this T cell receptor (beta chain) is a study of T cell responses to AZD1222 COVID-19 vaccine. The CDR3 is 18 amino acids. V lost 4 bases and J lost 0; bases outside the gene matches: 13. Per germline, CDR1 SGDLS and CDR2 YYNGEE. Study-wide findings and caveats: In a largely white British group with more females than males, clonal diversity was possibly underestimated. Reports say nearly half of spike-specific TCRs go after unmutated variant regions.

With regard to this clone: Antigen specificity is unknown.

TCRdb's table, derived via immunoSEQ multiplex PCR, lists solely in-frame clones and lacks some. The table lists approximately 140,000 clones, roughly 93% of them singletons. The receptor was isolated from an adult in good health. The source was peripheral blood, collected on day 0 of MenACWY control vaccination. The chain uses TRBV9 and TRBJ1-1, with TRBD1 matching over 9 bases. The CDR3 spells CASSPTVGQGGMNTEAFF. In DNA form, the CDR3 reads TGTGCCAGCAGCCCTACCGTGGGACAGGGAGGGATGAACACTGAAGCTTTCTTT.